This T cell receptor (beta chain) stems from a study of PD-1 blockade in classical Hodgkin lymphoma. This CDR3 has 15 amino acids. Germline V gives CDR1 GTSNPN, CDR2 SVGIG (reference sequence). V was trimmed by 0 bases and J by 5 bases, leaving 16 bases between them. General study points: Complete responders showed a baseline diversity that resembled the diversity of newly diagnosed patients.

Sequenced by immunoSEQ multiplex PCR; TCRdb stores in-frame clones only, minus some. Counted here are under 20,000 clones, about three quarters occurring once; the ten biggest clones make up around 40%. Time point specified: cycle 4 day 1 (C4D1), after 6 weeks of nivolumab. Relapse was seen in all patients after autologous stem cell transplantation, and brentuximab vedotin exposure was variable. With regard to this clone: Its antigen is not identified.

The chain employs TRBV30 and TRBJ2-5; TRBD1 might be the D (5 bases). The sequence was collected from a human donor with classical Hodgkin lymphoma. Material: peripheral blood mononuclear cells (PBMCs), obtained before the fourth cycle of nivolumab. The CDR3 loop is CAWSVPERGRETQYF. The CDR3 DNA reads as TGTGCCTGGAGTGTACCGGAAAGGGGCCGCGAGACCCAGTACTTC.